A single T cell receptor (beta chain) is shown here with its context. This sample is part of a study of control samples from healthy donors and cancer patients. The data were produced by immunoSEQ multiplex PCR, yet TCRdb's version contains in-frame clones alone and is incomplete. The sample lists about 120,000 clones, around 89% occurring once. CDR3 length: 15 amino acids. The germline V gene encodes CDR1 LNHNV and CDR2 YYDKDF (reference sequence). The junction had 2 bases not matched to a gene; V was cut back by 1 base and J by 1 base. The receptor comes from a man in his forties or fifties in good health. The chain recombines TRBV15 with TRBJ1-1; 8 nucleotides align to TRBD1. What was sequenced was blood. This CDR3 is CATSRARGPNTEAFF. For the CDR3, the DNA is TGTGCCACCAGCAGAGCCAGGGGGCCGAACACTGAAGCTTTCTTT.